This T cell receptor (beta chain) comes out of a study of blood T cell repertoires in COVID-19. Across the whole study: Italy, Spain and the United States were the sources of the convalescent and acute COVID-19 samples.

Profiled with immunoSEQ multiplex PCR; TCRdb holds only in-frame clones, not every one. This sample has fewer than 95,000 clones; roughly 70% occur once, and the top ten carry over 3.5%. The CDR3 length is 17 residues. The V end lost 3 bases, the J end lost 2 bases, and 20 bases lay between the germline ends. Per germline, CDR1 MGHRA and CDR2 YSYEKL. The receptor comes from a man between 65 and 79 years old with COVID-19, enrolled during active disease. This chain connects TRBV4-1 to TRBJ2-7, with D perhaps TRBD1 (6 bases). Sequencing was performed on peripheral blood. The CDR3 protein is CASSHPITETGTYEQYF. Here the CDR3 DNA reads TGCGCCAGCAGCCACCCGATAACGGAAACAGGGACCTACGAGCAGTACTTC.